This TCR beta chain emerged from a study of radiation and T cells in renal cell carcinoma. Trimming took off 7 bases at V and 4 bases at J, with 10 bases between the two ends. CDR3 length equals 12 residues. CDR1 and CDR2 from the germline V gene are SQVTM and ANQGSEA. Data came from immunoSEQ multiplex PCR; TCRdb stores just in-frame clones and leaves some out. The table has around 170,000 clones, 88% seen once; the top ten hold approximately 10%. Whole-study findings and limits: Baseline intratumoral clonotype presence is unknown without pretreatment biopsies. In blood, top tumor clones expanded by 2 weeks, shrinking by 4.

Note on this clone: No antigen is known for it.

As for time point: blood 4 weeks post-SBRT, at nephrectomy. Treatment given: 15 Gy SBRT to primary tumor, nephrectomy 4 weeks later. This clonotype originated in a woman in her forties or fifties with renal cell carcinoma. The sequences come from blood, collected from a patient whose treatment included radiotherapy and nephrectomy. The chain couples TRBV29-1 to TRBJ1-4; D possibly corresponds to TRBD1 (5 bases). This CDR3 reads CSAQGNNEKLFF. The CDR3 region has the DNA TGCAGCGCTCAGGGCAATAATGAAAAACTGTTTTTT.